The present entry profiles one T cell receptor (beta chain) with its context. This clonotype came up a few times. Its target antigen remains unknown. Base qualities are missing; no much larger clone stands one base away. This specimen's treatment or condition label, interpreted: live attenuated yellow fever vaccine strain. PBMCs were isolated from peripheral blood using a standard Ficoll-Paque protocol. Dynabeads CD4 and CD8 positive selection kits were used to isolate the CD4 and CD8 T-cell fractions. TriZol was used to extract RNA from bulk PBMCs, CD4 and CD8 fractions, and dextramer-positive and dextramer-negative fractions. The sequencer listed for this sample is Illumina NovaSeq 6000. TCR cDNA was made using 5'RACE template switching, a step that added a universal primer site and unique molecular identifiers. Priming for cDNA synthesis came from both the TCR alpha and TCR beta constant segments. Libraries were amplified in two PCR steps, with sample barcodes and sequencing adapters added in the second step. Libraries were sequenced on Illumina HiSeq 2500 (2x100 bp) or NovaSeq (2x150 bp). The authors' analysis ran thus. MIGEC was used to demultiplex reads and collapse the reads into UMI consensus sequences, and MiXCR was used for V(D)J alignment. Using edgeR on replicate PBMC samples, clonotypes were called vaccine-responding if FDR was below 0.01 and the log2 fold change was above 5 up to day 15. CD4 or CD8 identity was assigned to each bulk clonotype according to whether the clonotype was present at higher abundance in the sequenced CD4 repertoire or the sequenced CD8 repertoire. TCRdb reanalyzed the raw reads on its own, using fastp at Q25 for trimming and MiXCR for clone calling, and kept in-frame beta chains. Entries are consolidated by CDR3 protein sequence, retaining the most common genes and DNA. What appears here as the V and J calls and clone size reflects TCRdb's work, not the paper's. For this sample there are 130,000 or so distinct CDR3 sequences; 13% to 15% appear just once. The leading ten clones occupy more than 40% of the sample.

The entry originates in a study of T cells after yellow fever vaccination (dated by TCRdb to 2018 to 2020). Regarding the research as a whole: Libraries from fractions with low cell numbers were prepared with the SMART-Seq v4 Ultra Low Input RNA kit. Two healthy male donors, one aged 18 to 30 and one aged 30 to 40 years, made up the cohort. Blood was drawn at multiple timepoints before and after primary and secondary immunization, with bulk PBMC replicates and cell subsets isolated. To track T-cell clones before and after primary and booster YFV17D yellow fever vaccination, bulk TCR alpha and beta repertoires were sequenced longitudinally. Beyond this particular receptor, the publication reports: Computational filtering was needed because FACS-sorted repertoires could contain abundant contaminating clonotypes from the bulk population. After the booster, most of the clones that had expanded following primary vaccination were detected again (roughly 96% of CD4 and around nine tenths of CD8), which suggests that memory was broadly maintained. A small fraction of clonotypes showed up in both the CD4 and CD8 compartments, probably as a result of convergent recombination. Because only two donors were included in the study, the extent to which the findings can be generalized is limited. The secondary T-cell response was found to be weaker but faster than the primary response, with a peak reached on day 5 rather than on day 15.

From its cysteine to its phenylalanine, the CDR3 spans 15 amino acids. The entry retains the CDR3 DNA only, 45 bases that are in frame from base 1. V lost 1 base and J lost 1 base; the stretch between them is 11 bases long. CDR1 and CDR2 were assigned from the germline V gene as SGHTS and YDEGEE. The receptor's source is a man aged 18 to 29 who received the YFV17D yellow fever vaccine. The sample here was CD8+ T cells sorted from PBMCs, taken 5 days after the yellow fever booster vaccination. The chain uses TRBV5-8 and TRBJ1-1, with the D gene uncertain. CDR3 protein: CASSLFLAGNTEAFF. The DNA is TGTGCCAGCAGCTTGTTTTTGGCGGGGAACACTGAAGCTTTCTTT.